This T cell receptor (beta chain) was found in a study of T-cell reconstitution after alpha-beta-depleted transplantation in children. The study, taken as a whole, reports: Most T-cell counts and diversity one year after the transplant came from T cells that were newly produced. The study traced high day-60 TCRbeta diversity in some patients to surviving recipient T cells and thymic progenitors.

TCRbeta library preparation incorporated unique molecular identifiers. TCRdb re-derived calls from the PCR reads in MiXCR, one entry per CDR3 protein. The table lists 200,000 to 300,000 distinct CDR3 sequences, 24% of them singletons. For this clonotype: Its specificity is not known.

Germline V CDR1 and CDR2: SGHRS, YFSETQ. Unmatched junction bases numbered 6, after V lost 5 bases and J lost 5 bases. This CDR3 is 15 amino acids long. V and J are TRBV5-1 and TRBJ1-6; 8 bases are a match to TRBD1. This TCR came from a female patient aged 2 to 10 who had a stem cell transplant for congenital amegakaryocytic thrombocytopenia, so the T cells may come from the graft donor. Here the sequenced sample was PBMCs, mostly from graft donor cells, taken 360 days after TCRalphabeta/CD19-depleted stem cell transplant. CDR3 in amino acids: CASRAGQGDNSPLHF. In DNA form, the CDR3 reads TGCGCCAGCAGGGCAGGACAGGGAGATAATTCACCCCTCCACTTT.